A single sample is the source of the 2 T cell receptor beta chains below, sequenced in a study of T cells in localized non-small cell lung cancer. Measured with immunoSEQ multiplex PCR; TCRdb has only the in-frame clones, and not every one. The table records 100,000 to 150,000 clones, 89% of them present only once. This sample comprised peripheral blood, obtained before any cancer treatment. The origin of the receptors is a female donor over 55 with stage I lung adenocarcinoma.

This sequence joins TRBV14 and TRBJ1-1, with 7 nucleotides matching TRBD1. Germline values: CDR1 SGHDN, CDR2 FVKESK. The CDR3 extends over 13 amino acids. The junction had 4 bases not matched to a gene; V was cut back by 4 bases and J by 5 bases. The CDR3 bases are TGTGCCAGCAGCCGCGACAGGGTTACTGAAGCTTTCTTT. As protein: CASSRDRVTEAFF.

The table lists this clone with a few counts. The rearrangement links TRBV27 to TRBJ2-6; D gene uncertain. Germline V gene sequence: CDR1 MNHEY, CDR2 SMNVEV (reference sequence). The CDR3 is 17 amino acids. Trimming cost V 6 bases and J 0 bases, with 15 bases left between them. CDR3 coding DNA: TGTGCCAGCAGCCCCATTTTGCCCGACTCTGGGGCCAACGTCCTGACTTTC. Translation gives CASSPILPDSGANVLTF.